The 5 T cell receptor beta chains reported below all come from one sample, sequenced in a study of regulatory T cells in long-lasting Graves disease. Building of the TCR beta libraries involved iRepertoire HTBI primers and Arm-PCR of CDR3 regions. TCRdb itself ran the multiplex PCR reads through MiXCR, one entry per CDR3 protein. Of a few hundred thousand distinct CDR3 sequences listed, around 17% were seen once; the top ten hold roughly 27%. The time point was: newly diagnosed GD, antithyroid drugs for less than 3 months. Following extraction of RNA from PBMCs, that RNA was used to make the TCR library. These records were also assigned to another study, of T cells in Graves' hyperthyroidism and ophthalmopathy.

The sample consisted of peripheral blood mononuclear cells (PBMCs), taken at new diagnosis, from a patient treated with antithyroid drugs. The receptors were gathered from a man aged 40-55 years with Graves disease.

This clonotype has ten or more counts. The chain combines TRBV29-1 with TRBJ2-5; unclear D gene. V gave up 6 bases and J gave up 5 bases, with 10 bases separating them. The CDR3 extends over 11 amino acids. Looked up from germline, CDR1 is SQVTM and CDR2 is ANQGSEA. CDR3 in amino acids: CSVPSFETQYF. CDR3 nucleotide sequence: TGCAGCGTCCCAAGTTTTGAGACCCAGTACTTC.

This clonotype was seen ten or more times. The chain has TRBV28 and TRBJ1-5; tentatively, D is TRBD1 (5 bases). CDR1 and CDR2 from the germline V gene are MDHEN and SYDVKM. The CDR3 has 18 residues. V lost 6 bases and J lost 3, with 24 bases in between. CDR3 sequence (DNA): TGTGCCAGCAGCCGAGGGGTTTTATCAGGTGTTTACAATCAGCCCCAGCATTTT. Its translation: CASSRGVLSGVYNQPQHF.

This clonotype was picked up many times. This chain uses TRBV11-2 with TRBJ1-5; D is ambiguous. This CDR3 spans 12 amino acids. Germline V CDR1 and CDR2: SGHAT, FQNNGV. Trimming cost V 0 bases and J 7 bases, with 4 bases left between them. The CDR3 DNA is TGTGCCAGCAGCTTAGATGGACAGCCCCAGCATTTT. Its translation is CASSLDGQPQHF.

This clonotype showed up many times. This rearrangement joins TRBV20-1 to TRBJ2-7; the D gene is possibly TRBD1 (5 bases). V lost 6 bases and J lost 5, with 20 bases in between. The length of the CDR3 is 14 residues. The germline V gene encodes CDR1 DFQATT and CDR2 SNEGSKA (reference sequence). CDR3 in DNA: TGCAGTGCCCCTGATTTGGGGCGAGGCAACGAGCAGTACTTC. Translated, it gives CSAPDLGRGNEQYF.

This clonotype appeared many times. The gene calls are TRBV27 and TRBJ1-5; D is perhaps TRBD1 (5 bases). The CDR3 has 15 residues. Germline V CDR1 and CDR2: MNHEY, SMNVEV (reference sequence). V lost 5 bases to trimming and J lost 7 bases, with 18 bases between them. This CDR3 reads CASSLRGVGEQPQHF. The CDR3 DNA reads TGTGCCAGCAGTCTCCGGGGGGTGGGTGAGCAGCCCCAGCATTTT.